This TCR beta chain is drawn from a study of shared clonotypes between healthy human individuals. When samples were unsorted, tens of millions of PBMCs were used for genomic DNA. When replicate PCRs were run on unsorted PBMC, they used approximately 300 ng DNA, about 27,000 T cell genomes. Sequencing was performed with immunoSEQ multiplex PCR; in TCRdb, only in-frame clones are kept and a portion is missing. The sample includes some 510,000 clones, 75% to 85% of them seen just once. The germline V gene has CDR1 SEHNR and CDR2 FQNEAQ (reference sequence). V lost 1 base to trimming and J lost 7 bases, with 7 bases between them. This CDR3 comprises 12 residues. Study-level results: Apart from blood, nothing was sampled; tissue repertoires likely differ.

As concerns this clone: Its cognate antigen is unknown.

Sequences were obtained from PBMCs. The rearrangement uses TRBV7-9 and TRBJ1-2; D might be TRBD1 (5 bases). This TCR came from a woman in her thirties or forties in good health. Some clones in this sample may be carry-over from other donors' samples. The CDR3 DNA reads TGTGCCAGCAGCTTAGTTGGGGGTGGCTACACCTTC. Its protein is CASSLVGGGYTF.